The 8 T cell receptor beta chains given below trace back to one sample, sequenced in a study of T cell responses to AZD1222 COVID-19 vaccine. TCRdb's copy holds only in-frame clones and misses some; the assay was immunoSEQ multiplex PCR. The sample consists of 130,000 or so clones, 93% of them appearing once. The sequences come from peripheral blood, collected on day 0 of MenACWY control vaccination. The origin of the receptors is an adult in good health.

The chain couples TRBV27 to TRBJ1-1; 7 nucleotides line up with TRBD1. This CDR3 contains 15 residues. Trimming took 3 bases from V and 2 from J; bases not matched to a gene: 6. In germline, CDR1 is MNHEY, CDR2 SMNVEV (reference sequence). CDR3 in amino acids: CASSFSRQGNTEAFF. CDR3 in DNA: TGTGCCAGCAGTTTCTCCCGACAGGGTAACACTGAAGCTTTCTTT.

CDR3: CATSRGPYNSPLHF. The CDR3 DNA sequence: TGTGCCACCAGCAGAGGGCCCTATAATTCACCCCTCCACTTT. V usage is TRBV15 and J usage is TRBJ1-6, with D uncertain. V lost 1 base, J lost 2 bases, and 3 bases lay in between. Germline values: CDR1 LNHNV, CDR2 YYDKDF (reference sequence). This CDR3 contains 14 residues.

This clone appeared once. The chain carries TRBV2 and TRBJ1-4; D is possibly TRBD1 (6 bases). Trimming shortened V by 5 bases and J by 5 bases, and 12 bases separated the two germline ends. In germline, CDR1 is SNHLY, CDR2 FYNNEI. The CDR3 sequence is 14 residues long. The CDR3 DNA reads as TGTGCCAGCAGTCCAGACAGGAGGAATGAAAAACTGTTTTTT. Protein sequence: CASSPDRRNEKLFF.

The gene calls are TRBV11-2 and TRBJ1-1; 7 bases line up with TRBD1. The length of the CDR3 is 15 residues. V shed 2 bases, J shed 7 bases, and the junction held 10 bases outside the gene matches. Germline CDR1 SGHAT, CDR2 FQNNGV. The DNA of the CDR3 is TGTGCCAGCAGCTTATCATGGGACAGCAGCCTTGAAGCTTTCTTT. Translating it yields CASSLSWDSSLEAFF.

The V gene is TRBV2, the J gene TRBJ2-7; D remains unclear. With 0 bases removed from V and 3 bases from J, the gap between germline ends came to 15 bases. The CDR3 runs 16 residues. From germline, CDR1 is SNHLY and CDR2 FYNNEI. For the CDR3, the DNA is TGTGCCAGCAGTGAAGCCCGGTCGAGCCCCGACTACGAGCAGTACTTC. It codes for CASSEARSSPDYEQYF. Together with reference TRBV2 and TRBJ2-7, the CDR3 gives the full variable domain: EPEVTQTPSHQVTQMGQEVILRCVPISNHLYFYWYRQILGQKVEFLVSFYNNEISEKSEIFDDQFSVERPDGSNFTLKIRSTKLEDSAMYFCASSEARSSPDYEQYFGPGTRLTVT.

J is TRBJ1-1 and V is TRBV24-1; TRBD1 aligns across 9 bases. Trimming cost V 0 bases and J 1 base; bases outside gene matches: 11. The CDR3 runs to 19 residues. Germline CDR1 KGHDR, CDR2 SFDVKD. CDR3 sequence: CATSDLHTGTGLGNTEAFF. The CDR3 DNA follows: TGTGCCACCAGTGATTTGCATACCGGGACAGGGCTCGGGAACACTGAAGCTTTCTTT.

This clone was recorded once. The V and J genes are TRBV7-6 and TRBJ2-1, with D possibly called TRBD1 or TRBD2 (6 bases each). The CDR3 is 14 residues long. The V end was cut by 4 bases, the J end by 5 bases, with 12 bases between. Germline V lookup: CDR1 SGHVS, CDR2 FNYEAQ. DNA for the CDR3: TGTGCCAGCAGCTCCGGGGGCGCCAACAATGAGCAGTTCTTC. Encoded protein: CASSSGGANNEQFF. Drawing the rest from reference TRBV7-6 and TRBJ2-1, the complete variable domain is GAGVSQSPRYKVTKRGQDVALRCDPISGHVSLYWYRQALGQGPEFLTYFNYEAQQDKSGLPNDRFSAERPEGSISTLTIQRTEQRDSAMYRCASSSGGANNEQFFGPGTRLTVL.

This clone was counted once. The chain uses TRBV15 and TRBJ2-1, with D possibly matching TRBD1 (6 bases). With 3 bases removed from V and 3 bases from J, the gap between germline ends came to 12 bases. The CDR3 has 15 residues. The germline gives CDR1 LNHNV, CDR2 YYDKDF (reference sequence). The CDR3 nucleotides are TGTGCCACCAGCAGGGCCATGACAGGCTACAATGAGCAGTTCTTC. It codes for CATSRAMTGYNEQFF.